This T cell receptor (beta chain) was recovered during a study of blood T cells in healthy people across ages (dated by TCRdb to 2014 to 2015). At the level of the whole study: In model experiments, template switching captured roughly one uniquely barcoded TCR beta cDNA molecule for every two T cells. For two donors (one aged 18 to 29 and one aged 80 or older), the study analyzed two additional independent replicas of 1 million unique cDNA reads from the same blood draw. Donors were grouped into four age groups: young (average roughly 17 years), middle-aged (about 38), aged (around 66) and long-lived (about 90). Age-related changes in TCR beta repertoire diversity were measured in the study by deep sequencing normalized with unique cDNA molecular identifiers.

Donors were approximately 42 systemically healthy Caucasian individuals from Russia aged roughly 6 to 95 years. Ten milliliters of peripheral blood were drawn from each donor into EDTA-treated Vacutainer tubes. Ficoll-Paque density-gradient centrifugation was used to isolate PBMCs, with at least 7 million per sample. Total RNA, at least 5 micrograms per sample, was extracted from PBMCs with Trizol reagent. For every donor, flow cytometry on a PBMC aliquot measured the percentage of naive CD45RAhigh/CD27high T cells. A note on this clonotype: Its antigen remains unidentified. No much larger clonotype is one base removed from it; base qualities were not supplied.

What the research found in general, with its limitations: Total diversity estimates from one million sequenced T cells were considered lower bounds and underestimates. Compared with the aged group, the long-lived group had more naive CD4+ T cells, fewer expanded clones and increased TCR diversity, a pattern suggesting age selection. There was a strong correlation between observed TCR beta diversity and the percentage of naive T cells measured by flow cytometry. As age increased, observed TCR beta diversity per million T cells dropped in a roughly linear way, and a significant reduction was already evident by age roughly 40. Conclusive comparison of naive and antigen-experienced compartments was prevented by the profiling of bulk unsorted PBMCs. Because the CMV infection status of the donors was unknown, age-related changes in expanded clonotypes may potentially have been confounded.

Libraries were built with 5' RACE. This sample was sequenced with an Illumina HiSeq 2500. The second PCR ran for roughly 7 to 12 cycles and used a J-beta primer mix along with a sample-barcoded 5' primer. Each TCR beta cDNA molecule received a unique molecular identifier from a template-switch 5' adaptor carrying 12 random nucleotides. Each sample yielded at least 3 million CDR3-containing paired-end reads. All of the RNA was converted into first-strand cDNA using the Mint cDNA synthesis kit, with a TRBC-specific oligonucleotide serving as the primer. After uracil-DNA glycosylase treatment, a first 18-cycle PCR used universal primers M1SS and BC2_uni_R on all cDNA. In the authors' own workflow: For normalization, 1 million high-quality reads, each with a distinct molecular identifier, were randomly selected from each sample. Reads with shared molecular identifiers were discarded instead of being binned into consensus sequences. MiTCR, set to a Q25 quality threshold and the strictest error-elimination algorithm, was used for CDR3 identification, clonotype clustering and error correction. A nonparametric unseen species model with Euler transformation was used to estimate a lower bound on total TCR beta diversity. In TCRdb, the public reads were trimmed at Q25 with fastp and aligned with MiXCR, with productive beta chains retained. Duplicate CDR3 protein sequences are folded into a single record with the most common DNA and genes. What appears here as the V and J calls and clone size reflects TCRdb's work, not the paper's. This sample holds 750,000 to 850,000 distinct CDR3 sequences; 20% to 30% were observed only once. Around 3.6% of the sample lies in the top ten.

The same sample was also studied in work on T cells of mothers and their children. Per the second study: Nine systemically healthy Caucasian individuals, comprising three mothers and their six children, were included as donors. cDNA synthesis used all of the extracted RNA, with 1.5 ug of RNA in each 15 ul reaction. Sample barcodes and 2-4 random nucleotides were added via the M1S primer in the second PCR. Each mother yielded over 9.5 million TCR beta CDR3 reads and each child 2.5 million to 3 million reads. TCR recombination output is similarly shaped by thymic selection in related and unrelated pairs, with a minor effect exerted by inherited differences. Related mother-child pairs always showed normalized repertoire overlap that was slightly higher than in unrelated mother-child pairs, though the difference was never significant. No persistent microchimeric T cell clones were detected, at a sensitivity of around 100 clones per million clonotypes. In the study, deep NGS was used to compare the TCR beta repertoires of mothers and children, and features distinguishing related mother-child pairs from unrelated individuals were sought. On average, the children were about 12 +/- 4 years old, while the mothers were 40 +/- 4 years old. After adapters were ligated using NEBNext reagents, the libraries underwent 100+100 nt paired-end sequencing on an Illumina HiSeq 2000. To prevent cross-contamination, the mother and child libraries were prepared one month apart and sequenced in separate runs. Between roughly 500,000 and 2,300,000 distinct TCR beta clonotypes were identified per donor. Naive TCR beta clonotypes were estimated from low-frequency clonotypes matched to each donor's FACS-determined naive share, without sorting.

The receptor's source is a boy between 10 and 17 years old in good health. Material for sequencing was blood.

The encoded CDR3 is CATSDSVPETQYF. The DNA sequence is given as TGTGCCACCAGTGATTCTGTCCCTGAGACCCAGTACTTC. Recombination connected TRBV24-1 to TRBJ2-5, with no confident D gene call. The CDR3 contains 13 residues, cysteine and phenylalanine counted. Of all the DNA, just the CDR3 is kept, 39 bases in frame from base 1. Trimming costs V 2 bases and J 5 bases, and their ends lie 8 bases apart. The germline V gene yields KGHDR for CDR1 and SFDVKD for CDR2.